This T cell receptor beta chain was captured in a study of cytomegalovirus exposure and HLA in healthy donors. Study at large: Among the roughly 430 genotyped donors, 70% to 90% were placed in the Caucasian-associated ancestry cluster. Points from the study as a whole: CMV serostatus was the sole immune exposure information available.

V lost 6 bases, J lost 1 base, and 1 base stayed unmatched. The CDR3 contains 14 residues. CDR1 is MNHNS, CDR2 SASEGT, per germline. The primer mix had 60 Vbeta and 13 Jbeta primers. Generated by immunoSEQ multiplex PCR, the TCRdb table keeps only in-frame clones and is missing some. This table has roughly 160,000 clones, around 80% appearing once. Comments on this clone: Antigen unknown.

The source is a male donor in good health and CMV-seropositive. The V and J genes are TRBV6-1 and TRBJ2-2; 8 bases map to TRBD1. Specimen: PBMCs. The CDR3 loop reads CASRTGVNTGELFF. The CDR3, as DNA: TGTGCCAGCAGGACAGGGGTGAACACCGGGGAGCTGTTTTTT.